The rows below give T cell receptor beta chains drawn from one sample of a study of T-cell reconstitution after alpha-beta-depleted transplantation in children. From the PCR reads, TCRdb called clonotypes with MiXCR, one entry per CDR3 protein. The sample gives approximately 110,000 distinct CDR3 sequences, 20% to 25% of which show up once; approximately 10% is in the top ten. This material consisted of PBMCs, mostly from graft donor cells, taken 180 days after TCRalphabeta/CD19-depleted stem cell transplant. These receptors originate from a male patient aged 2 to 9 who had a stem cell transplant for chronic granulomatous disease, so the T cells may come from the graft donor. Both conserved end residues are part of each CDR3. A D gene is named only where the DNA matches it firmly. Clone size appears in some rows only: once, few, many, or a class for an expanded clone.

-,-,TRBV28,CASSLGGVSTDTQYF
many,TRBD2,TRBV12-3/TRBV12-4,CASRLAGENEQFF
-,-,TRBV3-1,CASSQMVANAYEQYF
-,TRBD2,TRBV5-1,CASRVGARESYNEQFF
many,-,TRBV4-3,CASSQDHGNGVDTQYF
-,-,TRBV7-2,CASSLQGGELFF
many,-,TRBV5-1,CASEVLVAYEQYF
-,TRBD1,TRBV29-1,CSVVISAGTGLWDTQYF
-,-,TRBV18,CASSQGVYEQYF
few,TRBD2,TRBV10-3,CAISESRGVIIEQYF
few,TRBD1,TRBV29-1,CSVVPGGRTATQYF
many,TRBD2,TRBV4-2,CASTLLAGIVTGELFF
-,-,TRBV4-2,CAMGPGLVGNEQFF
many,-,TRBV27,CASSLVYDPNYGYTF
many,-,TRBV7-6,CASSSWGARGNTGELFF
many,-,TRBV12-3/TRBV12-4,CASSLTDRGKYF
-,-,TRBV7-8,CASSLLGQISYEQYF
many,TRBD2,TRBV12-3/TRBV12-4,CASSGSLREGSYEQYF